The T cell receptor (beta chain) under discussion was sequenced for a study of T cell responses to AZD1222 COVID-19 vaccine. Findings of the study overall: CD4 TCRs linked to vaccination spanned spike, dominating at 160-218 and 743-854. Just five to seven people given AZD1222 tested seropositive at baseline.

The germline CDR1 and CDR2 sequences are SEHNR and FQNEAQ (reference sequence). V lost 5 bases and J 4 bases, leaving 14 bases between the germline ends. CDR3 length: 14 amino acids. This clone is a singleton in its sample. Its antigen remains unidentified. TCRdb's table, derived via immunoSEQ multiplex PCR, lists solely in-frame clones and lacks some. There are 150,000 to 200,000 clones in the sample; about 92% occur only once, and around 3.8% lies in the top ten. The sample here was peripheral blood, taken on day 0 of AZD1222 vaccination. The sequence was obtained from an adult in good health. This chain joins TRBV7-9 and TRBJ1-1; D is perhaps TRBD1 (6 bases). The CDR3 reads CASSGTTGPTEAFF. The CDR3, as DNA: TGTGCCAGCAGCGGAACGACAGGTCCCACTGAAGCTTTCTTT.